The source of this TCR beta chain is a study of beta chain features in type 1 diabetes. The sequenced template was cDNA made from the entire isolated RNA. The repertoire was sequenced with immunoSEQ multiplex PCR; TCRdb's copy has only in-frame clones and lacks some. This sample has fewer than 450,000 clones, with roughly 13% found just once. Whole-study findings and limits: Among patients with Type 1 diabetes, TCRB CDR3s were moderately but significantly shorter in every one of the four CD4+ subsets. It was among patients, rather than healthy donors, that naive, central memory and Treg TCRB repertoires appeared more similar. At VDJ recombination sites, type 1 diabetes patients had fewer insertions and more deleted nucleotides.

Germline V lookup: CDR1 ENHRY, CDR2 SYGVKD. After removal of 4 bases from V and 5 bases from J, the junction contained 2 bases not matched to a gene. This CDR3 comprises 12 residues. This clone was seen a handful of times. Its antigen is as yet unknown. The TCR sequence derives from a woman younger than 30 with type 1 diabetes. The sample comprised naive CD4+ T cells from blood. The chain couples TRBV10-3 to TRBJ2-7; 7 bases line up with TRBD1. CDR3 sequence (DNA): TGTGCCATCAGTGGACAGGGAGACGAGCAGTACTTC. Translating gives CAISGQGDEQYF.